This entry lists 18 T cell receptor beta chains sequenced from one sample in a study of blood T cell repertoires in COVID-19. Some clones are missing from TCRdb's copy, which holds only in-frame ones; the method was immunoSEQ multiplex PCR. The table lists about 290,000 clones, about nine tenths of them singletons, with about 1.8% in the top ten. The sample taken for sequencing was PBMCs or T cells enriched from blood (not recorded which). Receptors were obtained from a woman aged 40 to 50 who had recovered from COVID-19.

The V gene is TRBV27, the J gene TRBJ2-7; tentative D call: TRBD1 (5 bases). The CDR3 consists of 13 residues. V lost 2 bases and J lost 6, with 11 bases in between. Germline CDR1 is MNHEY and CDR2 is SMNVEV (reference sequence). CDR3 sequence: CASSLKGHGEQYF. In DNA form, the CDR3 reads TGTGCCAGCAGTTTAAAGGGGCATGGCGAGCAGTACTTC.

The genes are TRBV3-1 (or the pseudogene TRBV3-2) and TRBJ2-2, with D unresolved. From germline, CDR1 is LGHDT and CDR2 YNNKEL (reference sequence). This CDR3 spans 12 amino acids. V dropped 5 bases and J dropped 6 bases, with 7 bases sitting between them. The CDR3: CASSFSPGELFF. For the CDR3, the DNA is TGTGCCAGCAGCTTCTCCCCCGGGGAGCTGTTTTTT.

The chain recombines TRBV4-1 with TRBJ1-5; D is perhaps TRBD1 (5 bases). This CDR3 has 14 residues. Trimming stripped 2 bases from V and 13 bases from J, with 18 bases between. CDR1 and CDR2 from the germline V gene are MGHRA and YSYEKL. CDR3 amino acids: CASSQSYQGFAQHF. CDR3 sequence (DNA): TGCGCCAGCAGCCAAAGCTACCAGGGATTCGCACAGCATTTT.

The gene calls are TRBV2 and TRBJ1-5; 8 nucleotides line up with TRBD1. Per the germline V gene, CDR1 is SNHLY and CDR2 is FYNNEI. V shed 5 bases, J shed 2 bases, and the junction held 8 bases outside the gene matches. The CDR3 spans 16 residues. This CDR3 reads CASSFSPTGGNQPQHF. DNA for the CDR3: TGTGCCAGCAGTTTCTCCCCGACAGGGGGCAATCAGCCCCAGCATTTT.

This chain joins TRBV18 and TRBJ1-1, with D maybe TRBD1 (5 bases). Germline assignment: CDR1 KGHSH and CDR2 LQKENI. Trimming took off 1 base at V and 4 bases at J, with 10 bases between the two ends. The CDR3 has 14 amino acids. The CDR3 sequence is CASSPQGWGTEAFF. CDR3 DNA sequence: TGTGCCAGCTCACCACAGGGGTGGGGCACTGAAGCTTTCTTT. The full variable domain, completed using reference TRBV18 and TRBJ1-1, is NAGVMQNPRHLVRRRGQEARLRCSPMKGHSHVYWYRQLPEEGLKFMVYLQKENIIDESGMPKERFSAEFPKEGPSILRIQQVVRGDSAAYFCASSPQGWGTEAFFGQGTRLTVV.

Here the CDR3 reads CASSPRGGTTDTQYF. The CDR3 DNA reads as TGTGCCAGCAGCCCGAGAGGGGGTACCACAGATACGCAGTATTTT. The rearrangement links TRBV6-4 to TRBJ2-3, with TRBD1 as a possible D gene (6 bases). V was cut by 6 bases and J by 2 bases, with 15 bases left in between. Germline-derived CDR1 and CDR2 are MRHNA and SNTAGT. CDR3 length: 15 residues.

The gene calls are TRBV7-9 and TRBJ2-3; TRBD2 agrees at 13 bases. Trimming at V came to 5 bases and at J to 6 bases, leaving 8 bases not matched to a gene. Germline values: CDR1 SEHNR, CDR2 FQNEAQ (reference sequence). This CDR3 has 16 amino acids. The CDR3 sequence is CASSPGLAGVGDTQYF. In DNA form, the CDR3 reads TGTGCCAGCAGCCCAGGACTAGCGGGAGTTGGGGATACGCAGTATTTT.

This chain links TRBV5-1 with TRBJ1-6, with 7 bases fitting TRBD1. CDR3 length: 15 amino acids. Trimming cost V 4 bases and J 7 bases; bases outside gene matches: 8. Germline CDR1 is SGHRS and CDR2 is YFSETQ. CDR3 in amino acids: CASSTHRGGNSPLHF. CDR3 DNA sequence: TGCGCCAGCAGCACCCACAGGGGCGGGAATTCACCCCTCCACTTT.

The chain has TRBV5-1 and TRBJ2-7; 10 positions agree with TRBD2. CDR3 length: 14 residues. CDR1 is SGHRS and CDR2 is YFSETQ in the germline V gene. Trimming took 5 bases from V and 5 from J; bases not matched to a gene: 7. The CDR3 DNA sequence: TGCGCCAGCAGAAGTACTAGCGGGAACGACGAGCAGTACTTC. Protein: CASRSTSGNDEQYF.

The table lists this clone with a count of one. V is TRBV5-5 and J is TRBJ1-2; 9 bases line up with TRBD1. Trimming removed 6 bases from V and 2 bases from J; junction bases left unmatched: 2. Germline CDR1 SGHKS, CDR2 YYEKEE (reference sequence). CDR3 length: 13 residues. CDR3 sequence reads: CASIGQGNYGYTF. In DNA form, the CDR3 reads TGTGCCAGCATCGGACAGGGGAACTATGGCTACACCTTC. The variable domain in full, completed from reference TRBV5-5 and TRBJ1-2, reads DAGVTQSPTHLIKTRGQQVTLRCSPISGHKSVSWYQQVLGQGPQFIFQYYEKEERGRGNFPDRFSARQFPNYSSELNVNALLLGDSALYLCASIGQGNYGYTFGSGTRLTVV.

This clone occurred a few times. The J gene is TRBJ2-7, the V gene TRBV6-2 or TRBV6-3, with 13 bases aligning to TRBD2. After removal of 6 bases from V and 5 bases from J, the junction contained 4 bases not matched to a gene. Germline CDR1 reads MNHEY; CDR2 reads SVGEGT. CDR3 length equals 14 residues. The CDR3 loop reads CASSRLAGGHEQYF. DNA of the CDR3: TGTGCCAGCAGCCGACTAGCGGGAGGACACGAGCAGTACTTC.

The J gene is TRBJ2-3, the V gene TRBV5-8, with D perhaps TRBD1 (5 bases). This CDR3 region has 14 residues. Germline values: CDR1 SGHTS, CDR2 YDEGEE. The V and J ends lost 1 base and 4 bases respectively, with 10 bases between them. CDR3 DNA sequence: TGTGCCAGCAGCTTGCAGGGTCTGGCAGATACGCAGTATTTT. It translates to CASSLQGLADTQYF.

The rearrangement links TRBV9 to TRBJ2-2, with D perhaps TRBD2 (6 bases). CDR1 is SGDLS, CDR2 YYNGEE, per germline. V was cut by 3 bases and J by 2 bases, with 17 bases left in between. CDR3 length: 17 amino acids. CDR3 coding DNA: TGTGCCAGCAGCGCCCCCCTGGCGGGATCCAACACCGGGGAGCTGTTTTTT. Encoded protein: CASSAPLAGSNTGELFF.

This clone was observed a handful of times. The CDR3 here is CASRALQHRGGEQYF. The CDR3 DNA follows: TGTGCCAGCAGAGCCTTACAACACAGGGGAGGCGAGCAGTACTTC. The chain has TRBV6-5 and TRBJ2-7, with D possibly matching TRBD1 (7 bases). CDR3 size: 15 residues. The germline V gene has CDR1 MNHEY and CDR2 SVGAGI. V was clipped by 6 bases and J by 6 bases, with 21 bases between them.

The chain recombines TRBV30 with TRBJ1-2, with a weak D call TRBD1 (6 bases). Looked up from germline, CDR1 is GTSNPN and CDR2 is SVGIG (reference sequence). CDR3 size: 16 residues. V lost 1 base and J 4 bases, leaving 19 bases between the germline ends. CDR3 DNA: TGTGCCTGGAGTGCCCCCGCAAGGGCCAGGGGCTATGGCTACACCTTC. Protein product: CAWSAPARARGYGYTF.

A single count supports this clone. The V gene is TRBV9, the J gene TRBJ2-1; 14 positions agree with TRBD2. CDR1 is SGDLS and CDR2 is YYNGEE in the germline V gene. The CDR3 is 16 amino acids. With V trimmed by 3 bases and J by 3 bases, 2 bases remained unmatched. As DNA, the CDR3 is TGTGCCAGCAGCGCCGGGACTAGCGGGAGCTACAATGAGCAGTTCTTC. Translated: CASSAGTSGSYNEQFF.

The V gene is TRBV2, the J gene TRBJ2-7; 7 positions match TRBD1. Germline CDR1 reads SNHLY; CDR2 reads FYNNEI. The CDR3 has 12 residues. V gave up 6 bases and J gave up 3 bases; unmatched junction bases: 2. The DNA for the CDR3 is TGTGCCAGCAGAAACAGGGGCTACGAGCAGTACTTC. Protein product: CASRNRGYEQYF.

The chain couples TRBV11-1 to TRBJ2-6; D not certain. Germline values: CDR1 SGHAT, CDR2 FQDESV (reference sequence). The CDR3 length is 15 residues. Trimming left V 5 bases short and J 2 bases short, with 10 bases between. The CDR3 coding sequence is TGTGCCAGCAGCCCATCCCGGGCTGGGGCCAACGTCCTGACTTTC. It codes for CASSPSRAGANVLTF.